This entry lists 10 T cell receptor beta chains sequenced from one sample in a study of T cell responses to AZD1222 COVID-19 vaccine. TCRdb keeps only in-frame clones here, not all; method: immunoSEQ multiplex PCR. The repertoire has under 130,000 clones, roughly 89% of them found once; the top ten carry 35% to 50%. Sequencing was performed on peripheral blood, taken 28 days after the second AZD1222 dose. All receptors derive from an adult who received the AZD1222 COVID-19 vaccine.

This chain joins TRBV18 and TRBJ2-7; 12 nucleotides line up with TRBD2. Germline V gives CDR1 KGHSH, CDR2 LQKENI. This CDR3 spans 17 amino acids. J lost 2 bases, V lost 0 bases, and 5 bases had no gene match. The CDR3 coding sequence is TGTGCCAGCTCACCACCGGGGGGACTAGCGGGTACCTACGAGCAGTACTTC. It is translated as CASSPPGGLAGTYEQYF.

On this clone itself: Relative to the germline gene, one junction end is altered; a read error may explain this. This chain joins TRBV30 and TRBJ1-2; TRBD1 matches 7 bases. This CDR3 contains 12 residues. Germline CDR1 reads GTSNPN; CDR2 reads SVGIG (reference sequence). The CDR3 loop reads CAARQGNSGYTF. CDR3 bases: TGTGCCGCCAGACAGGGCAACTCTGGCTACACCTTC.

The chain has TRBV11-2 and TRBJ1-2; D is perhaps TRBD1 (6 bases). Germline V gene data show CDR1 as SGHAT and CDR2 as FQNNGV. V lost 5 bases, J lost 6 bases, and 19 bases lay in between. The CDR3 is 15 amino acids. The CDR3 DNA sequence: TGTGCCAGCAGCCCCATCCAGGGGCGAGGTCATGGCTACACCTTC. Residues: CASSPIQGRGHGYTF.

This sequence joins TRBV27 and TRBJ2-7, with 7 bases fitting TRBD1. From germline, CDR1 is MNHEY and CDR2 SMNVEV (reference sequence). This CDR3 region has 14 residues. J gave up 4 bases and V 10 bases, and 13 bases lay outside the gene matches. CDR3 amino acids: CATYNRGPFYEQYF. CDR3 nucleotides: TGTGCCACCTACAACAGGGGACCTTTTTACGAGCAGTACTTC.

This chain connects TRBV20-1 to TRBJ2-3; TRBD2 is a possible D gene (6 bases). The length of the CDR3 is 10 residues. Germline values: CDR1 DFQATT, CDR2 SNEGSKA (reference sequence). V lost 7 bases and J lost 14, with 16 bases in between. Here the CDR3 DNA reads TGCAGTGGGCCCCGGGACTTAGGGTATTTT. As protein: CSGPRDLGYF.

The CDR3 protein is CASRRRDRLSYEQYF. DNA for the CDR3: TGTGCAAGTCGGAGGCGGGACAGACTTTCCTACGAGCAGTACTTC. This chain uses TRBV12-2 with TRBJ2-7; no check of the table's D call, TRBD1, against the DNA was made. TRBV12-2 is annotated as a pseudogene. This CDR3 region has 15 residues.

The V call is TRBV18, the J call TRBJ2-1, with TRBD1 identical over 10 bases. V lost 3 bases and J lost 6; bases outside the gene matches: 2. The CDR3 loop spans 14 amino acids. Germline V gene data show CDR1 as KGHSH and CDR2 as LQKENI. The CDR3 sequence is CASSPGQGTNEQFF. As DNA, the CDR3 is TGTGCCAGCTCACCGGGACAGGGGACCAATGAGCAGTTCTTC.

This chain uses TRBV11-2 with TRBJ2-1; a possible D gene is TRBD2 (6 bases). The CDR3 is 15 residues long. Deletions cut 5 bases from V and 1 base from J, with 12 bases between. In germline, CDR1 is SGHAT, CDR2 FQNNGV. In DNA form, the CDR3 reads TGTGCCAGCAGCCCACGGGAGCTATCCTACAATGAGCAGTTCTTC. As protein: CASSPRELSYNEQFF.

V is TRBV6-5 and J is TRBJ1-2, with D unresolved. Germline loops: CDR1 MNHEY, CDR2 SVGAGI. Trimming pared 5 bases from V and 5 bases from J, leaving 12 bases between. The CDR3 loop spans 13 amino acids. The CDR3 nucleotides are TGTGCCAGCAGTCCGGACGGCGTATATGGCTACACCTTC. This translates into CASSPDGVYGYTF.

The CDR3 spells CASSLFPLDRVAYEQYF. In nucleotides, the CDR3 is TGTGCCAGCAGTTTATTTCCCCTAGACAGGGTAGCCTACGAGCAGTACTTC. The rearrangement links TRBV28 to TRBJ2-7; TRBD1 matches 7 bases. The CDR3 is 17 amino acids. The trim removed 1 base at V and 2 bases at J, leaving 11 bases unmatched. Per germline, CDR1 MDHEN and CDR2 SYDVKM.